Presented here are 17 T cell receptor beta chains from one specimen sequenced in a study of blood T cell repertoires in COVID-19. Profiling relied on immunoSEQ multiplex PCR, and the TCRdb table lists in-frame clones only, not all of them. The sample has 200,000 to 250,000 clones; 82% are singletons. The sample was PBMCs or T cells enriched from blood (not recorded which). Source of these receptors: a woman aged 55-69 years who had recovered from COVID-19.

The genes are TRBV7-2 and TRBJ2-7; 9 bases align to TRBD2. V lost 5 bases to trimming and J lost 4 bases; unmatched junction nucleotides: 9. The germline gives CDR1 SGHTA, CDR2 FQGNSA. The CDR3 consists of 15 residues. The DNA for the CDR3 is TGTGCCAGCAGCCCCCGTGGGGCGGGGGGGTACGAGCAGTACTTC. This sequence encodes CASSPRGAGGYEQYF.

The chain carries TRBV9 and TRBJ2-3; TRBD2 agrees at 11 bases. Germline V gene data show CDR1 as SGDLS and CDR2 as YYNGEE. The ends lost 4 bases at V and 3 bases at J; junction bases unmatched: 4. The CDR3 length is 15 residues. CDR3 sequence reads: CASSSGTSGTDTQYF. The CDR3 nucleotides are TGTGCCAGCAGCTCCGGGACTAGCGGTACAGATACGCAGTATTTT.

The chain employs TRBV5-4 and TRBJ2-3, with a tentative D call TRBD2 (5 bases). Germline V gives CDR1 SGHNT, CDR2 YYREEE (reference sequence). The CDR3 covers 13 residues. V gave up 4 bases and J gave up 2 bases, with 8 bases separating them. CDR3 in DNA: TGTGCCAGCAGCCAGGACTTCACAGATACGCAGTATTTT. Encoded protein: CASSQDFTDTQYF.

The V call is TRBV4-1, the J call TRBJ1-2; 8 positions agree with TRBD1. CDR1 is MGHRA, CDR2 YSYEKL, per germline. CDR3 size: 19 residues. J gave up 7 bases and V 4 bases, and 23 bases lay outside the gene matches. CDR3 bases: TGCGCCAGCAGCCCAACCTGGACAGGGCAAATCTCTAGGTCGGCTGGCTACACCTTC. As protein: CASSPTWTGQISRSAGYTF.

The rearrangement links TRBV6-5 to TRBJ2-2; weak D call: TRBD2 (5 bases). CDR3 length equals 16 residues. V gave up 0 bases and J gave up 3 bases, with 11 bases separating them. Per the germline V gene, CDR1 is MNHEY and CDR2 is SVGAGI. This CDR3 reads CASSYSTGYHTGELFF. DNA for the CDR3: TGTGCCAGCAGTTACTCGACGGGGTATCACACCGGGGAGCTGTTTTTT.

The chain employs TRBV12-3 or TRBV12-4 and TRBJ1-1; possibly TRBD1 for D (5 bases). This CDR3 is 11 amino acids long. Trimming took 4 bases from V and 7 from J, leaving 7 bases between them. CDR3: CASSWGDEAFF. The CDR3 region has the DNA TGTGCCAGCAGTTGGGGGGATGAAGCTTTCTTT.

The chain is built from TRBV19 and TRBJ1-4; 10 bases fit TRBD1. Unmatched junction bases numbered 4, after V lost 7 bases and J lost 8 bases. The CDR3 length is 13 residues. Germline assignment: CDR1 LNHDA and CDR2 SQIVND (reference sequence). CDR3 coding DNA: TGTGCCAGTAAGGGACAGGGGAGGGAAAAACTGTTTTTT. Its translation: CASKGQGREKLFF. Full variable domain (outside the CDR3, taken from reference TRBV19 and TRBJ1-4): DGGITQSPKYLFRKEGQNVTLSCEQNLNHDAMYWYRQDPGQGLRLIYYSQIVNDFQKGDIAEGYSVSREKKESFPLTVTSAQKNPTAFYLCASKGQGREKLFFGSGTQLSVL.

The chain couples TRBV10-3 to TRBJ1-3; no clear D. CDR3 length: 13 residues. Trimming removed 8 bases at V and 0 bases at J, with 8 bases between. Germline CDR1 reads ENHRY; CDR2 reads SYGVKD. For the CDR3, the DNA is TGTGCCATCGCGGGGTCCTCTGGAAACACCATATATTTT. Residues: CAIAGSSGNTIYF.

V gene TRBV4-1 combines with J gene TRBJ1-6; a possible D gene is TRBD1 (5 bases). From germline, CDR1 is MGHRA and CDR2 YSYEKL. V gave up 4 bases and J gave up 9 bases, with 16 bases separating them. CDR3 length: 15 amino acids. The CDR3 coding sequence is TGCGCCAGCAGCCCCGCAGGGCAATTTGGTTCACCCCTCCACTTT. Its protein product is CASSPAGQFGSPLHF.

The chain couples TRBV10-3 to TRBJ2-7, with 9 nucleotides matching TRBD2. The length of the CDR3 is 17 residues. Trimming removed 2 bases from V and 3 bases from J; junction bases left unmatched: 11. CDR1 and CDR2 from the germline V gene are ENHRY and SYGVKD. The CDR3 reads CAISETLDAGGFYEQYF. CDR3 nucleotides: TGTGCCATCAGTGAGACGCTCGATGCGGGAGGGTTCTACGAGCAGTACTTC.

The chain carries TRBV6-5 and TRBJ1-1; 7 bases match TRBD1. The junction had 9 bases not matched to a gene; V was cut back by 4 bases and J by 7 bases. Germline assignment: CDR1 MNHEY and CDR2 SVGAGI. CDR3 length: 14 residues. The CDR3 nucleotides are TGTGCCAGCAGTTTTTCAACAGGGGCTGGTGAAGCTTTCTTT. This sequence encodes CASSFSTGAGEAFF.

This CDR3 reads CASSYSTGNNSPLHF. The CDR3 DNA reads TGTGCCAGCAGTTACTCGACGGGAAATAATTCACCCCTCCACTTT. V is TRBV6-5 and J is TRBJ1-6; D gene uncertain. This CDR3 contains 15 residues. From germline, CDR1 is MNHEY and CDR2 SVGAGI. The germline V and J ends were trimmed by 0 bases and 5 bases, with 8 bases remaining between them.

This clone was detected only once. The CDR3 reads CASSYRTGPNYGYTF. The CDR3 coding sequence is TGTGCCAGCAGCTATCGGACAGGTCCTAACTATGGCTACACCTTC. The chain links TRBV7-6 to TRBJ1-2, with 7 bases identical to TRBD1. The CDR3 runs 15 residues. Germline CDR1 reads SGHVS; CDR2 reads FNYEAQ. The ends lost 4 bases at V and 0 bases at J; junction bases unmatched: 5.

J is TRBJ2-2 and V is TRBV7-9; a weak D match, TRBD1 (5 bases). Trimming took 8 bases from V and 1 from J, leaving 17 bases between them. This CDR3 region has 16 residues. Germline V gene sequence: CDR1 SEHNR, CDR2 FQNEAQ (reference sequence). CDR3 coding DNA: TGTGCCAGCCGCCCACCGGGCAGGGTGAACACCGGGGAGCTGTTTTTT. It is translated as CASRPPGRVNTGELFF.

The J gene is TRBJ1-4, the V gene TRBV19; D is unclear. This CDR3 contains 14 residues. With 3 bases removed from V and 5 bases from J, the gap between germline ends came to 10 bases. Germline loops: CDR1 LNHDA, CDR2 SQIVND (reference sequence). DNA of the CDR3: TGTGCCAGTAGTATCCCCAGGAGGAATGAAAAACTGTTTTTT. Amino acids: CASSIPRRNEKLFF.

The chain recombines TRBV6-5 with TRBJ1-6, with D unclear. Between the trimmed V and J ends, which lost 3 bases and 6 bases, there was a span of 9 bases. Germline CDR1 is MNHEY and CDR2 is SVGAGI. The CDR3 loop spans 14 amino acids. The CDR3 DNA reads TGTGCCAGCAGTTATCAACTGAGTAATTCACCCCTCCACTTT. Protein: CASSYQLSNSPLHF.

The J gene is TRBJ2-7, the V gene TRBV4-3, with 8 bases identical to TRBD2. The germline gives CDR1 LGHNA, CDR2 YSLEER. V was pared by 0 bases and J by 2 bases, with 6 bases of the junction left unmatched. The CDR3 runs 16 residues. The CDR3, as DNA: TGCGCCAGCAGCCAAGAGAGTCTAGCGGGCCCCTACGAGCAGTACTTC. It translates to CASSQESLAGPYEQYF.